Each of the 5 T cell receptor beta chains below was sequenced from the same sample in a study of read filtering for tumor transcriptome and immune sequencing. This library used roughly 400 ng RNA and molecular barcoded adaptors spanning alpha/delta and beta/gamma chains. TCRdb called the reads again in MiXCR, with one record for every CDR3 protein. In the table there are 75,000 to 90,000 distinct CDR3 sequences, roughly an eighth of which are singletons. Source material: a population of CD138-negative cells sorted from bone marrow. These receptor sequences come from a donor aged 40 or over with multiple myeloma.

This clonotype was seen at least ten times. The chain uses TRBV21-1 and TRBJ1-1; the table's TRBD1 call for D was not verified on the DNA. TRBV21-1 is recorded as a pseudogene. The CDR3 runs 14 residues. CDR3 sequence (DNA): TGTGCCAGCAGGGGCCGGGACAGGAGACCTGAAGCTTTCTTT. Its translation is CASRGRDRRPEAFF.

Many counts were recorded for this clonotype. The chain joins TRBV29-1 to TRBJ2-7, with a tentative D call TRBD2 (7 bases). The CDR3 has 15 residues. V was cut by 1 base and J by 2 bases, with 15 bases left in between. Germline loops: CDR1 SQVTM, CDR2 ANQGSEA. The CDR3 nucleotides are TGCAGCGTTGAAGGGCGAAGGGGGGGCGCCTACGAGCAGTACTTC. The encoded protein is CSVEGRRGGAYEQYF.

This clonotype was seen repeatedly, ten times or more. The CDR3 DNA reads TGTGCCAGCAGCTTAGAGGGGAACACTGAAGCTTTCTTT. Translation gives CASSLEGNTEAFF. This chain joins TRBV7-9 and TRBJ1-1; D not resolved. V lost 1 base and J lost 1, with 4 bases in between. This CDR3 spans 13 amino acids. Germline V gives CDR1 SEHNR, CDR2 FQNEAQ (reference sequence).

In this sample, this clonotype turned up many times. V usage is TRBV18 and J usage is TRBJ2-3, with TRBD1 as a possible D gene (5 bases). Per germline, CDR1 KGHSH and CDR2 LQKENI. V lost 0 bases to trimming and J lost 0 bases, with 10 bases between them. The CDR3 contains 16 residues. The CDR3 here is CASSPPRTPSTDTQYF. CDR3 DNA: TGTGCCAGCTCACCACCGAGGACACCTAGCACAGATACGCAGTATTTT.

As to this clonotype: A much larger clone sits a single nucleotide away, making a read error possible. The chain is built from TRBV7-9 and TRBJ1-5, with no clear D. This CDR3 is built from 13 residues. Germline CDR1 is SEHNR and CDR2 is FQNEAQ (reference sequence). The CDR3 bases are TGTGCCGGCAGCTTCCAGAGCAATCAGCCCCAGCATTTT. Translated: CAGSFQSNQPQHF.